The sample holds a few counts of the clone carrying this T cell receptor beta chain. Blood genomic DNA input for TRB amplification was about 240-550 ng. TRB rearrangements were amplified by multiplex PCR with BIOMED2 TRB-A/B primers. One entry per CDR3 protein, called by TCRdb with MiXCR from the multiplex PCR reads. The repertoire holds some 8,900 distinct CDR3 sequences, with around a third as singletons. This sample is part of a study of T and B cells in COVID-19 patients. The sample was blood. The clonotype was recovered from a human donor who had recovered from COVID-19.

Written as DNA, the CDR3 is TGTGCCAGCAGCTTCCCCGGGACAGGGTCATACTCCTACAATGAGCAGTTCTTC. Translation gives CASSFPGTGSYSYNEQFF. The rearrangement joins TRBV5-6 to TRBJ2-1, with 9 bases matching TRBD1. V was clipped by 2 bases and J by 0 bases; unmatched bases: 9. CDR1 SGHDT and CDR2 YYEEEE come from the germline V gene. The CDR3 is 18 residues long.